Following are 8 T cell receptor beta chains from one sample sequenced in a study of T cells after yellow fever vaccination. MiXCR was run by TCRdb on the 5' RACE reads, yielding one entry per CDR3 protein. The sample carries 500,000 to 650,000 distinct CDR3 sequences, approximately 13% recorded once. The sample here was PBMCs, taken on the day of the yellow fever booster vaccination. The source is a man aged 25 to 45 who received the YFV17D yellow fever vaccine.

V and J are TRBV6-1 and TRBJ2-1, with D maybe TRBD1 (5 bases). CDR1 is MNHNS, CDR2 SASEGT, per germline. V lost 6 bases to trimming and J lost 5 bases, with 11 bases between them. This CDR3 is 13 amino acids long. This CDR3 is CASSIGADNEQFF. CDR3 nucleotides: TGTGCCAGCAGCATAGGGGCTGACAATGAGCAGTTCTTC.

This rearrangement joins TRBV10-3 to TRBJ2-2, with D possibly matching TRBD1 (5 bases). CDR3 size: 14 residues. CDR1 is ENHRY and CDR2 is SYGVKD in the germline V gene. With 8 bases removed from V and 0 bases from J, the gap between germline ends came to 10 bases. The CDR3 sequence is CAIGDSPNTGELFF. The CDR3 DNA reads as TGTGCCATCGGAGACAGTCCGAACACCGGGGAGCTGTTTTTT.

This clonotype was seen only a few times. This rearrangement joins TRBV19 to TRBJ2-1, with a tentative D call TRBD2 (5 bases). Trimming shortened V by 7 bases and J by 4 bases, and 14 bases separated the two germline ends. Germline-derived CDR1 and CDR2 are LNHDA and SQIVND (reference sequence). The CDR3 length is 14 residues. The DNA of the CDR3 is TGTGCCAGTAAAACTAGTCCAAATTACAATGAGCAGTTCTTC. Residues: CASKTSPNYNEQFF.

This clonotype showed up just a few times. CDR3 loop: CASSQGNSVDEQFF. In nucleotides, the CDR3 is TGCGCCAGCAGCCAAGGCAACTCCGTAGATGAGCAGTTCTTC. The chain couples TRBV4-3 to TRBJ2-1; D is ambiguous. Per germline, CDR1 LGHNA and CDR2 YSLEER. Trimming pared 1 base from V and 8 bases from J, leaving 12 bases between. CDR3 length equals 14 residues.

The chain has TRBV7-9 and TRBJ1-2; D is undetermined. Germline V lookup: CDR1 SEHNR, CDR2 FQNEAQ (reference sequence). The CDR3 spans 15 residues. V lost 1 base, J lost 1 base, and 10 bases lay in between. CDR3 nucleotide sequence: TGTGCCAGCAGCTTAGAGGTCGGCATTAACTATGGCTACACCTTC. Translation: CASSLEVGINYGYTF.

The rearrangement joins TRBV4-3 to TRBJ1-5; 8 bases are a match to TRBD1. CDR1 and CDR2 from the germline V gene are LGHNA and YSLEER. The CDR3 is made up of 16 amino acids. With 0 bases clipped from V and 6 bases from J, the junction kept 7 bases outside the gene matches. CDR3 region: CASSQDPGGAGQPQHF. Here the CDR3 DNA reads TGCGCCAGCAGCCAAGATCCAGGGGGCGCGGGTCAGCCCCAGCATTTT.

The chain combines TRBV11-2 with TRBJ2-7; 14 bases agree with TRBD2. CDR1 SGHAT and CDR2 FQNNGV come from the germline V gene. There are 18 residues in the CDR3. The trim removed 5 bases at V and 3 bases at J, leaving 12 bases unmatched. CDR3 amino acids: CASSPGTSGSTPNYEQYF. CDR3 DNA: TGTGCCAGCAGCCCAGGGACTAGCGGGAGTACCCCTAACTACGAGCAGTACTTC.

Turning to this clonotype: Just one base apart from a much larger clone, this may be a read error. V gene TRBV12-3 or TRBV12-4 combines with J gene TRBJ2-1; TRBD1 is a possible D gene (6 bases). V was pared by 8 bases and J by 7 bases, with 12 bases between. This CDR3 region has 12 residues. The CDR3: CASGYRGNEQFF. The CDR3 region has the DNA TGTGCCAGCGGTTATAGGGGGAATGAGCAGTTCTTC.